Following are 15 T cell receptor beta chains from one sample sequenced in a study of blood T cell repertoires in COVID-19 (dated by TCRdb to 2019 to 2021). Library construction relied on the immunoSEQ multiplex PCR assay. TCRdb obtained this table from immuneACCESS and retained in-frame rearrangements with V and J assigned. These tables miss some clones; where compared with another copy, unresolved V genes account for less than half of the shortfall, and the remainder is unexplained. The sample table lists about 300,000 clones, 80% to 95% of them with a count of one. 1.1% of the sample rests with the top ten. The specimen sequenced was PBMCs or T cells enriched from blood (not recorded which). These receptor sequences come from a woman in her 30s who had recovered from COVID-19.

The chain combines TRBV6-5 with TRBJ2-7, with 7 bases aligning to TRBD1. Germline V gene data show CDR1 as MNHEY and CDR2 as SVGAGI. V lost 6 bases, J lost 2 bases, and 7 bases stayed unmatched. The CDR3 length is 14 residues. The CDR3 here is CASRGGPFTYEQYF. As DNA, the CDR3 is TGTGCCAGCAGAGGGGGCCCCTTTACCTACGAGCAGTACTTC.

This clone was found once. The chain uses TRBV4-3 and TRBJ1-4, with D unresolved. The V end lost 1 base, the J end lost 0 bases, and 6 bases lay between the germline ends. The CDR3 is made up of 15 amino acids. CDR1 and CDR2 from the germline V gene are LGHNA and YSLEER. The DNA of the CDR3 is TGCGCCAGCAGCCAAGGGACTTCAACTAATGAAAAACTGTTTTTT. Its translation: CASSQGTSTNEKLFF.

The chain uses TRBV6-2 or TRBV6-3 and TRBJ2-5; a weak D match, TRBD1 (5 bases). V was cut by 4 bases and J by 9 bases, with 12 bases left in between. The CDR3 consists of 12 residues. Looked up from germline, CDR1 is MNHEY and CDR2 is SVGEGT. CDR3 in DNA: TGTGCCAGCAGTTCGACAGCAACCCCCCAGTACTTC. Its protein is CASSSTATPQYF.

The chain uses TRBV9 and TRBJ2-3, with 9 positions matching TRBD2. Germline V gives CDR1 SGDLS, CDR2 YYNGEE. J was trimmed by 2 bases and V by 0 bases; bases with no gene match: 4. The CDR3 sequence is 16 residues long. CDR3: CASSVGASGVTDTQYF. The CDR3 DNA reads TGTGCCAGCAGCGTAGGTGCTAGCGGGGTCACAGATACGCAGTATTTT.

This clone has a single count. In DNA, the CDR3 is TGCGCCAGCAGCGGGAGGGCTCTACAGGGCGCGCAGCAGTACTTC. This encodes CASSGRALQGAQQYF. This chain uses TRBV5-1 with TRBJ2-7, with D possibly TRBD2 on 7 matching bases. Trimming removed 4 bases from V and 8 bases from J, with 22 bases in between. CDR1 and CDR2 from the germline V gene are SGHRS and YFSETQ. The CDR3 has 15 residues. The full variable domain, completed using reference TRBV5-1 and TRBJ2-7, is KAGVTQTPRYLIKTRGQQVTLSCSPISGHRSVSWYQQTPGQGLQFLFEYFSETQRNKGNFPGRFSGRQFSNSRSEMNVSTLELGDSALYLCASSGRALQGAQQYFGPGTRLTVT.

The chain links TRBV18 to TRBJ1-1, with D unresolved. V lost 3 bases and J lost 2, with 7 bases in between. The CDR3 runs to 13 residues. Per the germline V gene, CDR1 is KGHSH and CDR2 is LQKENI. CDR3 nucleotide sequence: TGTGCCAGCTCACCTCAGAAAAACACTGAAGCTTTCTTT. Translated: CASSPQKNTEAFF.

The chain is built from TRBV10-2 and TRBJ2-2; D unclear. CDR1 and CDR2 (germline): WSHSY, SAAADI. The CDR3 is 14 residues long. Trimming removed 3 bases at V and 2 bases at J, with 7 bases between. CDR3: CASSEQLNTGELFF. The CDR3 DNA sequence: TGCGCCAGCAGTGAACAGTTAAACACCGGGGAGCTGTTTTTT.

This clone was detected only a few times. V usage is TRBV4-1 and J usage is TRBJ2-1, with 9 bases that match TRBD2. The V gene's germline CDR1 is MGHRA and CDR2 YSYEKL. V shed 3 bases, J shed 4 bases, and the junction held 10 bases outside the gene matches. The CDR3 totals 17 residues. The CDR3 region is CASSQTGGRAPYNEQFF. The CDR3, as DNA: TGCGCCAGCAGCCAGACCGGCGGGAGGGCCCCTTACAATGAGCAGTTCTTC.

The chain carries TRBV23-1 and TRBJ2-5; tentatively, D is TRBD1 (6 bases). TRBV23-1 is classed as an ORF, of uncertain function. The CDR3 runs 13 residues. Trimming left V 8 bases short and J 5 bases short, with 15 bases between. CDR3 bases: TGCGCCAGCGTTATGGGGGCTGGGGAGACCCAGTACTTC. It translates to CASVMGAGETQYF.

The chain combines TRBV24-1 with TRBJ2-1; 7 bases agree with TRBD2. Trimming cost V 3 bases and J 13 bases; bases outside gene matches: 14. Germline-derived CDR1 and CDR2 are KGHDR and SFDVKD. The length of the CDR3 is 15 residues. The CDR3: CATSDIGGSGDTQFF. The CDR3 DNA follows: TGTGCCACCAGTGATATCGGGGGGTCGGGAGACACCCAGTTCTTC.

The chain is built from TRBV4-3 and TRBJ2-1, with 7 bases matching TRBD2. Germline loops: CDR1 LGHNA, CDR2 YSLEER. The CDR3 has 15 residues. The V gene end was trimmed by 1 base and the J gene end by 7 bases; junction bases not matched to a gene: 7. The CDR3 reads CASSQVFGGGNEQFF. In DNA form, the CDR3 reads TGCGCCAGCAGCCAAGTTTTTGGGGGAGGGAATGAGCAGTTCTTC.

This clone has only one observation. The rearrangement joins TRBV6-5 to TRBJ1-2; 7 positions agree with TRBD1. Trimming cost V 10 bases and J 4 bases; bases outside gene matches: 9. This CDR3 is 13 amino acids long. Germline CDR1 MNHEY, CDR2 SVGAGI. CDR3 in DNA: TGTGCCAACGGCTTAGGGGACAGCTATGGCTACACCTTC. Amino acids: CANGLGDSYGYTF.

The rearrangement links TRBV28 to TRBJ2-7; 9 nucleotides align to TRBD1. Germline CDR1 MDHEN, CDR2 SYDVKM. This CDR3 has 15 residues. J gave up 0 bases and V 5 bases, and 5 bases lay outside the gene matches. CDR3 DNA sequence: TGTGCCAGCAGTCTACAGGGGGCTACCTCCTACGAGCAGTACTTC. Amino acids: CASSLQGATSYEQYF.

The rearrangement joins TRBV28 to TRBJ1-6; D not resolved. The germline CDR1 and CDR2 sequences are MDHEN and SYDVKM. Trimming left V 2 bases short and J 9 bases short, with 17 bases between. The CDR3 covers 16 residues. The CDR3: CASSLGLTGMSSPLHF. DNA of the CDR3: TGTGCCAGCAGTTTAGGTCTAACCGGGATGAGTTCACCCCTCCACTTT.

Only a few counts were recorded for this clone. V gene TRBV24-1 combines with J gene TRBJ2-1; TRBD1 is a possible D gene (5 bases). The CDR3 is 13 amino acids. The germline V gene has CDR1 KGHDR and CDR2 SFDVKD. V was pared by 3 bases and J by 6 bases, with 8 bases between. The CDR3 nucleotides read TGTGCCACCAGTGATGGCAGGGCCAATGAGCAGTTCTTC. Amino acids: CATSDGRANEQFF.